These 23 T cell receptor beta chains came from one sample sequenced in a study of CD8 T cells in Susac syndrome. The RNA, 0.5 to 1 ug, was put through reverse transcription using random hexamers. One entry per CDR3 protein, called by TCRdb with MiXCR from the immunoSEQ multiplex PCR reads. The table shows about 130,000 distinct CDR3 sequences, with 85% to 95% occurring only once. The sequencing sample was made of CD8+ T cells from PBMCs. Receptor source: a human donor with Susac syndrome.

The rearrangement joins TRBV13 to TRBJ2-7, with D possibly TRBD1 on 6 matching bases. CDR3 length equals 16 residues. CDR1 PRHDT and CDR2 FYEKMQ come from the germline V gene (reference sequence). V was shortened by 5 bases and J by 2 bases, with 19 bases between the two germline ends. In DNA, the CDR3 is TGTGCCAGCAGCGGTAAAGCCGGGACAACCCCCTACGAGCAGTACTTC. This codes for CASSGKAGTTPYEQYF.

The chain joins TRBV3-1 to TRBJ1-1; D is perhaps TRBD1 (6 bases). The V gene lost 1 base and the J gene lost 3 bases, with 18 bases spanning the gap. The CDR3 length is 17 residues. The germline V gene encodes CDR1 LGHDT and CDR2 YNNKEL (reference sequence). In nucleotides, the CDR3 is TGTGCCAGCAGCCAAGGGGGGGGAGGGGGGCCCGACACTGAAGCTTTCTTT. Its translation is CASSQGGGGGPDTEAFF.

This clonotype was recorded only once. The chain is built from TRBV27 and TRBJ2-1; D not certain. The germline V gene encodes CDR1 MNHEY and CDR2 SMNVEV (reference sequence). V lost 8 bases, J lost 6 bases, and 5 bases lay in between. The length of the CDR3 is 10 residues. CDR3 residues: CASGFNEQFF. The CDR3 coding sequence is TGTGCCAGCGGCTTCAATGAGCAGTTCTTC.

The chain has TRBV5-6 and TRBJ1-1; TRBD1 is a possible D gene (5 bases). Germline V gene lookup returns CDR1 SGHDT and CDR2 YYEEEE. The CDR3 has 12 residues. V lost 7 bases, J lost 4 bases, and 11 bases lay in between. CDR3 sequence reads: CASVRGATEAFF. For the CDR3, the DNA is TGTGCCAGCGTGAGGGGTGCCACTGAAGCTTTCTTT.

The chain employs TRBV6-5 and TRBJ2-7, with a possible D match to TRBD1 (5 bases). The V and J ends lost 6 bases and 0 bases respectively, with 12 bases between them. Germline-derived CDR1 and CDR2 are MNHEY and SVGAGI. The CDR3 totals 14 residues. The DNA of the CDR3 is TGTGCCAGCAGCGCAGACAGTCCCTCCTACGAGCAGTACTTC. This gives the protein CASSADSPSYEQYF.

This clonotype was found once. This chain uses TRBV7-8 with TRBJ2-1; TRBD1 matches 11 bases. Germline V gene data show CDR1 as SGHVS and CDR2 as FQNEAQ. CDR3 size: 18 residues. The V gene end was trimmed by 5 bases and the J gene end by 4 bases; junction bases not matched to a gene: 13. The chain's CDR3 is CASSLSRGTGGAYNEQFF. Written as DNA, the CDR3 is TGTGCCAGCAGCCTGTCTCGTGGGACAGGGGGTGCGTACAATGAGCAGTTCTTC.

The chain links TRBV6-2 or TRBV6-3 to TRBJ2-7, with D maybe TRBD2 (6 bases). The CDR3 length is 13 residues. Germline CDR1 MNHEY, CDR2 SVGEGT. With 4 bases removed from V and 4 bases from J, the gap between germline ends came to 11 bases. CDR3 DNA sequence: TGTGCCAGCAGTTCCGGGCGGGGTTACGAGCAGTACTTC. It codes for CASSSGRGYEQYF.

The chain recombines TRBV20-1 with TRBJ2-1; TRBD2 agrees at 11 bases. Germline V gene data show CDR1 as DFQATT and CDR2 as SNEGSKA (reference sequence). Trimming cost V 3 bases and J 8 bases; bases outside gene matches: 9. The CDR3 extends over 15 amino acids. This CDR3 reads CSARRLAGPLDEQFF. In DNA, the CDR3 is TGCAGTGCTAGGAGACTAGCGGGACCTTTGGATGAGCAGTTCTTC.

The gene calls are TRBV27 and TRBJ2-1, with 7 bases matching TRBD1. Germline V gene lookup returns CDR1 MNHEY and CDR2 SMNVEV (reference sequence). The CDR3 is 14 amino acids. J lost 5 bases, V lost 6 bases, and 7 bases had no gene match. For the CDR3, the DNA is TGTGCCAGCAGACCCGGGACAGCCAACAATGAGCAGTTCTTC. Its protein is CASRPGTANNEQFF.

The CDR3 coding sequence is TGTGCCACCTACCCCAGCGCACGACCCACCGGGGAGCTGTTTTTT. This sequence encodes CATYPSARPTGELFF. The chain joins TRBV15 to TRBJ2-2, with D uncertain. The CDR3 length is 15 residues. The ends were cut back, 8 bases at V and 4 bases at J, with 17 bases in the middle. Looked up from germline, CDR1 is LNHNV and CDR2 is YYDKDF (reference sequence).

This sequence joins TRBV15 and TRBJ2-7, with a possible D match to TRBD1 (6 bases). Germline loops: CDR1 LNHNV, CDR2 YYDKDF (reference sequence). CDR3 length equals 19 residues. Trimming removed 0 bases at V and 3 bases at J, with 24 bases between. The CDR3 reads CATSRETRGSPWWFYEQYF. For the CDR3, the DNA is TGTGCCACCAGCAGAGAGACCAGGGGTTCCCCTTGGTGGTTCTACGAGCAGTACTTC.

This clonotype was counted only a few times. The chain couples TRBV18 to TRBJ2-1; TRBD2 aligns across 11 bases. V trimming: 6 bases; J trimming: 3 bases; junction bases outside the gene matches: 7. This CDR3 has 16 residues. The germline gives CDR1 KGHSH, CDR2 LQKENI. This chain's CDR3 is CASSRAGTSGYNEQFF. CDR3 DNA: TGTGCCAGCTCTAGAGCCGGGACTAGCGGCTACAATGAGCAGTTCTTC.

This chain connects TRBV30 to TRBJ1-2; D might be TRBD1 (5 bases). The CDR3 spans 12 residues. The germline V gene has CDR1 GTSNPN and CDR2 SVGIG (reference sequence). V was trimmed by 7 bases and J by 1 base, leaving 10 bases between them. The CDR3 here is CAFRGLNYGYTF. Here the CDR3 DNA reads TGTGCCTTCCGGGGCCTTAACTATGGCTACACCTTC.

CDR3 DNA sequence: TGTGCCAGTAGTAGCGGTGCCAATGAGCAGTTCTTC. Residues: CASSSGANEQFF. This chain uses TRBV19 with TRBJ2-1; D unclear. The ends were cut back, 4 bases at V and 6 bases at J, with 7 bases in the middle. Germline V gene data show CDR1 as LNHDA and CDR2 as SQIVND (reference sequence). This CDR3 is 12 amino acids long.

This chain uses TRBV12-3 or TRBV12-4 with TRBJ1-1, with D unclear. V gave up 3 bases and J gave up 6 bases, with 5 bases separating them. The length of the CDR3 is 11 residues. For the CDR3, the DNA is TGTGCCAGCAGTTTCGCCTCTGAAGCTTTCTTT. Encoded protein: CASSFASEAFF.

The V and J genes are TRBV6-6 and TRBJ2-5, with 9 bases fitting TRBD2. The germline V gene has CDR1 MNHNY and CDR2 SVGAGI (reference sequence). This CDR3 region has 15 residues. The trim removed 6 bases at V and 1 base at J, leaving 6 bases unmatched. CDR3 sequence (DNA): TGTGCCAGCAGCGGTAGCGGGAGCAGCCAAGAGACCCAGTACTTC. Protein: CASSGSGSSQETQYF.

This chain links TRBV9 with TRBJ2-7, with TRBD1 matching over 8 bases. From germline, CDR1 is SGDLS and CDR2 YYNGEE. The CDR3 length is 16 residues. V gave up 4 bases and J gave up 0 bases; unmatched junction bases: 9. Here the CDR3 DNA reads TGTGCCAGCAGCTCTCGGACAGGGCCCAACTCCTACGAGCAGTACTTC. Residues: CASSSRTGPNSYEQYF.

The chain is built from TRBV5-1 and TRBJ1-1, with D perhaps matching TRBD1 (6 bases). Per the germline V gene, CDR1 is SGHRS and CDR2 is YFSETQ. V was shortened by 0 bases and J by 2 bases, with 11 bases between the two germline ends. The CDR3 length is 15 residues. The CDR3 DNA follows: TGCGCCAGCAGCTTGGACGGCAGGGGCAACACTGAAGCTTTCTTT. It encodes CASSLDGRGNTEAFF.

This clonotype has a single count. The chain has TRBV12-3 or TRBV12-4 and TRBJ1-1; TRBD1 matches at 8 bases. CDR3 length: 13 residues. The junction had 4 bases not matched to a gene; V was cut back by 6 bases and J by 4 bases. The CDR3 loop is CASSWTGPTEAFF. The CDR3 DNA sequence: TGTGCCAGCAGCTGGACAGGGCCCACTGAAGCTTTCTTT.

V usage is TRBV19 and J usage is TRBJ2-1, with D possibly matching TRBD2 (5 bases). In germline, CDR1 is LNHDA, CDR2 SQIVND (reference sequence). The ends were cut back, 5 bases at V and 10 bases at J, with 15 bases in the middle. The CDR3 contains 13 residues. The CDR3: CASSPLEEGEQFF. The CDR3 DNA is TGTGCCAGTAGTCCCTTGGAGGAAGGCGAGCAGTTCTTC.

The chain uses TRBV15 and TRBJ2-1, with 10 bases lining up with TRBD2. CDR3 length: 14 residues. The trim removed 6 bases at V and 9 bases at J, leaving 8 bases unmatched. Germline-derived CDR1 and CDR2 are LNHNV and YYDKDF (reference sequence). The CDR3 DNA is TGTGCCACCAGGATTCTAGCGGGAGATGGTGAGCAGTTCTTC. As protein: CATRILAGDGEQFF.

This chain links TRBV27 with TRBJ2-1, with 7 bases that match TRBD2. The CDR3 is 17 residues long. Germline V gives CDR1 MNHEY, CDR2 SMNVEV (reference sequence). The J segment lost 8 bases and the V segment lost 7 bases, leaving 20 bases of the junction unmatched. The CDR3 sequence: CASKLSGTVPVVDEQFF. For the CDR3, the DNA is TGTGCCAGCAAACTAAGCGGGACGGTCCCCGTCGTCGATGAGCAGTTCTTC.

The chain has TRBV2 and TRBJ2-1, with D possibly called TRBD1 or TRBD2 (5 bases each). Trimming stripped 2 bases from V and 6 bases from J, with 17 bases between. Germline lookup yields CDR1 SNHLY and CDR2 FYNNEI. CDR3 length: 16 residues. The chain's CDR3 is CASSESPLSRGNEQFF. The CDR3 DNA is TGTGCCAGCAGTGAAAGTCCACTTTCGAGGGGCAATGAGCAGTTCTTC.